This T cell receptor (beta chain) is from a study of blood T cell repertoires in COVID-19. The overall study: Material from acute and convalescent COVID-19 was sourced from the United States, Italy and Spain. T cells, B-cell-depleted T cells, or PBMCs supplied cDNA or gDNA.

Germline values: CDR1 KGHDR, CDR2 SFDVKD. V dropped 3 bases and J dropped 4; count of bases not matched to a gene: 7. The CDR3 spans 18 residues. Original data processing: Reference gene primer amplification yielded estimated nucleated cell counts. Profiled with immunoSEQ multiplex PCR; TCRdb holds only in-frame clones, not every one. V and J calls and clone size are as listed in that table; D and trimming were resolved from the DNA. Of 200,000 to 250,000 clones in the sample, around 82% were seen once. The TCR sequence derives from a middle-aged woman with acute or convalescent COVID-19. This chain connects TRBV24-1 to TRBJ2-3; 15 nucleotides match TRBD2. The sequenced sample was peripheral blood. CDR3 coding DNA: TGTGCCACCAGTGATCCCGGACTAGCGGGAGGGCCAGCAGATACGCAGTATTTT. Protein product: CATSDPGLAGGPADTQYF.